This is a list of T cell receptor beta chains from one sample in a study of cytomegalovirus exposure and HLA in healthy donors. Assay used: immunoSEQ multiplex PCR; TCRdb lists only in-frame clones, some missing. The data contain some 170,000 clones, around 80% of them singletons. The sample taken for sequencing was PBMCs. The source is a woman aged 55-75 years in good health and CMV-seropositive. The CDR3 runs from the conserved cysteine through the conserved F or W. D genes are given only for firm matches. Part of the rows lack a size; the others show once, few, many or a class for expanded clones.

CDR3: CSVQQGPNSPLHF
DNA: TGCAGCGTTCAACAGGGGCCTAATTCACCCCTCCACTTT
D: TRBD1
size: NA
V: TRBV29-1
J: TRBJ1-6

CDR3: CASTPPGGGTGELFF
DNA: TGTGCCAGCACCCCTCCTGGGGGGGGCACCGGGGAGCTGTTTTTT
D: TRBD2
size: once
V: TRBV5-4
J: TRBJ2-2

CDR3: CASSFGSGNEKLFF
DNA: TGTGCCAGCAGCTTCGGCAGCGGGAATGAAAAACTGTTTTTT
D: NA
size: NA
V: TRBV7-9
J: TRBJ1-4

CDR3: CASSRTVDYEQYF
DNA: TGTGCCAGCAGTAGGACAGTGGACTACGAGCAGTACTTC
D: NA
size: NA
V: TRBV6-5
J: TRBJ2-7

CDR3: CASSSGGGGNQPQHF
DNA: TGTGCCAGCAGTTCAGGGGGCGGCGGCAATCAGCCCCAGCATTTT
D: TRBD1
size: NA
V: TRBV6-1
J: TRBJ1-5

CDR3: CAWNALSTGELFF
DNA: TGTGCCTGGAACGCACTGAGTACCGGGGAGCTGTTTTTT
D: NA
size: few
V: TRBV30
J: TRBJ2-2

CDR3: CASRGGINEKLFF
DNA: TGTGCCAGCCGTGGGGGCATTAATGAAAAACTGTTTTTT
D: NA
size: many
V: TRBV13
J: TRBJ1-4

CDR3: CAWSKSLNQPQHF
DNA: TGTGCCTGGAGTAAGAGTTTAAATCAGCCCCAGCATTTT
D: NA
size: NA
V: TRBV30
J: TRBJ1-5

CDR3: CASRGVAGNTDTQYF
DNA: TGTGCCAGCAGGGGAGTAGCGGGGAACACAGATACGCAGTATTTT
D: TRBD2
size: NA
V: TRBV28
J: TRBJ2-3

CDR3: CASSPGTGWISNQPQHF
DNA: TGTGCCAGCAGCCCCGGGACAGGGTGGATAAGCAATCAGCCCCAGCATTTT
D: TRBD1
size: NA
V: TRBV5-8
J: TRBJ1-5

CDR3: CASSNSGTSGRVRFF
DNA: TGTGCCAGTAGTAACTCCGGGACTAGCGGGAGGGTTAGGTTCTTC
D: TRBD2
size: NA
V: TRBV19
J: TRBJ2-1

CDR3: CASSSGTSGSIMRGEQFF
DNA: TGTGCCAGCAGCTCCGGGACTAGCGGGAGTATCATGAGGGGTGAGCAGTTCTTC
D: TRBD2
size: NA
V: TRBV7-9
J: TRBJ2-1

CDR3: CASSFLRTGEAFF
DNA: TGTGCCAGCAGCTTCTTACGCACAGGCGAAGCTTTCTTT
D: NA
size: NA
V: TRBV7-9
J: TRBJ1-1

CDR3: CASSMGQGAVGNQPQHF
DNA: TGTGCCAGCAGCATGGGACAGGGGGCGGTCGGCAATCAGCCCCAGCATTTT
D: TRBD1
size: NA
V: TRBV28
J: TRBJ1-5

CDR3: CASRQTDNQPQHF
DNA: TGTGCCAGCAGACAGACAGACAATCAGCCCCAGCATTTT
D: NA
size: NA
V: TRBV2
J: TRBJ1-5

CDR3: CASSSSGRPTDTQYF
DNA: TGTGCCAGCAGTTCTAGCGGGAGACCCACAGATACGCAGTATTTT
D: TRBD2
size: NA
V: TRBV27
J: TRBJ2-3

CDR3: CASSPGIPTYEQYF
DNA: TGTGCCAGCAGTCCAGGGATACCCACCTACGAGCAGTACTTC
D: NA
size: NA
V: TRBV28
J: TRBJ2-7

CDR3: CASSPPRETQYF
DNA: TGTGCCAGCTCACCACCGAGAGAGACCCAGTACTTC
D: NA
size: NA
V: TRBV18
J: TRBJ2-5

CDR3: CASSIQGAPVYGYTF
DNA: TGTGCCAGTAGCATCCAGGGGGCTCCCGTCTATGGCTACACCTTC
D: TRBD1
size: NA
V: TRBV5-4
J: TRBJ1-2

CDR3: CASLPRLAGNTDTQYF
DNA: TGTGCCAGCCTCCCCCGACTAGCGGGTAATACAGATACGCAGTATTTT
D: TRBD2
size: NA
V: TRBV27
J: TRBJ2-3

CDR3: CASSPTGGAGLNIQYF
DNA: TGTGCCAGCAGTCCAACAGGGGGCGCGGGGTTAAACATTCAGTACTTC
D: TRBD1
size: NA
V: TRBV28
J: TRBJ2-4

CDR3: CASSLEAGLSYEQYF
DNA: TGCGCCAGCAGCTTGGAAGCGGGACTCTCCTACGAGCAGTACTTC
D: TRBD2
size: few
V: TRBV5-1
J: TRBJ2-7

CDR3: CASSPGVLEQYF
DNA: TGTGCCAGCTCACCTGGCGTTTTGGAGCAGTACTTC
D: NA
size: NA
V: TRBV18
J: TRBJ2-5

CDR3: CASSLGVANYGYTF
DNA: TGCGCCAGCAGCTTGGGTGTGGCCAACTATGGCTACACCTTC
D: NA
size: NA
V: TRBV5-1
J: TRBJ1-2

CDR3: CAWSRTSGTGVNQPQHF
DNA: TGTGCCTGGAGTCGAACCTCCGGGACAGGCGTCAATCAGCCCCAGCATTTT
D: TRBD1
size: NA
V: TRBV30
J: TRBJ1-5

CDR3: CASREGLANYGYTF
DNA: TGTGCCAGCCGGGAGGGACTAGCTAACTATGGCTACACCTTC
D: NA
size: NA
V: TRBV2
J: TRBJ1-2

CDR3: CAIRGPNNEQFF
DNA: TGTGCCATAAGGGGGCCTAACAATGAGCAGTTCTTC
D: TRBD1
size: NA
V: TRBV19
J: TRBJ2-1

CDR3: CSVARLEAYEQYF
DNA: TGCAGCGTTGCGAGGTTAGAGGCCTACGAGCAGTACTTC
D: NA
size: NA
V: TRBV29-1
J: TRBJ2-7

CDR3: CASSVGSGVRHEQFF
DNA: TGTGCCAGCAGCGTAGGATCGGGAGTGAGGCATGAGCAGTTCTTC
D: NA
size: NA
V: TRBV9
J: TRBJ2-1

CDR3: CASSFVGQNEKLFF
DNA: TGTGCCAGCAGTTTTGTGGGACAGAATGAAAAACTGTTTTTT
D: TRBD1
size: NA
V: TRBV27
J: TRBJ1-4